What follows is one TCR beta chain and its context. Its antigen remains unidentified. Attachment of unique molecular identifiers was made to individual cDNA molecules. MiXCR, applied by TCRdb to the 5' RACE reads, yields one record per CDR3 protein. This sample has around 58,000 distinct CDR3 sequences; roughly 7.1% occur once, and the top ten carry under 12%. The CDR3 extends over 12 amino acids. With V trimmed by 6 bases and J by 5 bases, 3 bases remained unmatched. Germline V gives CDR1 MNHNY, CDR2 SVGAGI (reference sequence). The sample comes from a study of early T cells in non-severe SARS-CoV-2 infection. General observations from the study: Matching with VDJdb favored anti-spike CD8 responses (missing private and CD4 specificities).

The input for sequencing was whole blood, taken at baseline. V usage is TRBV6-6 and J usage is TRBJ2-5, with 7 bases matching TRBD1. This TCR was recovered from an adult who was a healthcare worker with PCR-confirmed SARS-CoV-2 infection or an uninfected control (not recorded which). CDR3 sequence: CASRGTVETQYF. The CDR3 DNA sequence: TGTGCCAGCAGAGGGACAGTGGAGACCCAGTACTTC.